The T cell receptor beta chain under discussion was sequenced for a study of response to subunit inactivated influenza vaccine. Using its own MiXCR run on the RT-PCR reads, TCRdb lists one record per CDR3 protein. The sample carries some 540,000 distinct CDR3 sequences, roughly 23% recorded once. The CDR3 loop spans 14 amino acids. CDR1 and CDR2 (germline): SNHLY, FYNNEI. V was cut by 3 bases and J by 3 bases, with 11 bases left in between. This clonotype was counted between two and nine times. The data were also submitted as part of a second study, on T cells expressing NK-cell markers. That investigation notes: TCR beta cDNA was made by 5'RACE template switching with UMIs. The authors derived TCR beta repertoires from sorted CD3+CD56+NKG2C+, CD3+CD56+NKG2C- and CD3+CD56-NKG2C+ T cells. Sequencing covered eight donors, seven HCMV-seropositive and one seronegative. Top CD8+ clonotypes included the dominant CD3+CD56+NKG2C+ clonotypes in several donors.

Material: CD4+ T cells sorted from PBMCs, obtained 12 days after vaccination. This receptor was identified in a man in his fifties or sixties who received an inactivated influenza vaccine. J is TRBJ1-2 and V is TRBV2; no clear D gene. In nucleotides, the CDR3 is TGTGCCAGCAGTGATTCCGGCGGATACTATGGCTACACCTTC. It is translated as CASSDSGGYYGYTF.